Each of the 6 T cell receptor beta chains below was sequenced from the same sample in a study of T cells after posttransplantation cyclophosphamide. Assay used: immunoSEQ multiplex PCR; TCRdb lists only in-frame clones, some missing. This sample has more than 8,000 clones, with approximately 88% found just once. Controls had myeloablative marrow grafts with methotrexate and calcineurin inhibitor, sampled at 1 year. Here the sequenced sample was PBMCs, taken around 440 days after allogeneic stem cell transplant with calcineurin inhibitor and methotrexate. These receptors all stem from a male patient aged 45-60 years who received an allogeneic stem cell transplant from an unrelated donor, was CMV-positive, and had chronic GVHD only. Some T cells may be graft donor cells.

This clone was detected only once. CDR3 coding DNA: TGCGCCAGCAGTGAGCCGCGGACAATGAACACTGAAGCTTTCTTT. Its translation is CASSEPRTMNTEAFF. The chain joins TRBV10-2 to TRBJ1-1; tentatively, D is TRBD1 (5 bases). Germline-derived CDR1 and CDR2 are WSHSY and SAAADI. Trimming took 2 bases from V and 0 from J, leaving 10 bases between them. The CDR3 consists of 15 residues.

This rearrangement joins TRBV10-2 to TRBJ2-2; 15 bases align to TRBD2. The V gene's germline CDR1 is WSHSY and CDR2 SAAADI. This CDR3 contains 16 residues. The junction had 7 bases not matched to a gene; V was cut back by 6 bases and J by 8 bases. DNA for the CDR3: TGCGCCAGCAGGAGCGGACTAGCGGGGGGGCAGGGGGAGCTGTTTTTT. Protein sequence: CASRSGLAGGQGELFF.

This clone was seen a handful of times. The CDR3 reads CASSAGTNQPQHF. The CDR3 DNA reads TGTGCCAGTTCGGCGGGAACTAATCAGCCCCAGCATTTT. The rearrangement joins TRBV19 to TRBJ1-5, with D unclear. CDR3 size: 13 residues. Germline V gene data show CDR1 as LNHDA and CDR2 as SQIVND (reference sequence). V lost 8 bases and J 4 bases, leaving 12 bases between the germline ends. The variable domain in full, with the rest retrieved from reference TRBV19 and TRBJ1-5, is DGGITQSPKYLFRKEGQNVTLSCEQNLNHDAMYWYRQDPGQGLRLIYYSQIVNDFQKGDIAEGYSVSREKKESFPLTVTSAQKNPTAFYLCASSAGTNQPQHFGDGTRLSIL.

The rearrangement links TRBV28 to TRBJ2-5; D call uncertain. The J call is in doubt because the DNA end fits TRBJ2-7 better. The CDR3 extends over 12 amino acids. Germline assignment: CDR1 MDHEN and CDR2 SYDVKM. The CDR3 region is CASHRSSYEQYF. The CDR3 DNA reads as TGTGCCAGCCACAGAAGCTCCTACGAGCAGTACTTC.

This rearrangement joins TRBV29-1 to TRBJ2-3, with D possibly TRBD1 on 5 matching bases. Germline V gives CDR1 SQVTM, CDR2 ANQGSEA. The CDR3 is made up of 14 amino acids. Trimming took off 0 bases at V and 4 bases at J, with 11 bases between the two ends. The DNA of the CDR3 is TGCAGCGTTGAAGATTGGGGCGTCGCAGATACGCAGTATTTT. Protein product: CSVEDWGVADTQYF.

The gene calls are TRBV5-1 and TRBJ2-5; D is possibly TRBD2 (6 bases). Trimming took 6 bases from V and 2 from J, leaving 14 bases between them. This CDR3 has 14 residues. Germline V CDR1 and CDR2: SGHRS, YFSETQ. CDR3 residues: CASTRGLGQETQYF. Here the CDR3 DNA reads TGCGCCAGCACGAGGGGACTCGGTCAAGAGACCCAGTACTTC.